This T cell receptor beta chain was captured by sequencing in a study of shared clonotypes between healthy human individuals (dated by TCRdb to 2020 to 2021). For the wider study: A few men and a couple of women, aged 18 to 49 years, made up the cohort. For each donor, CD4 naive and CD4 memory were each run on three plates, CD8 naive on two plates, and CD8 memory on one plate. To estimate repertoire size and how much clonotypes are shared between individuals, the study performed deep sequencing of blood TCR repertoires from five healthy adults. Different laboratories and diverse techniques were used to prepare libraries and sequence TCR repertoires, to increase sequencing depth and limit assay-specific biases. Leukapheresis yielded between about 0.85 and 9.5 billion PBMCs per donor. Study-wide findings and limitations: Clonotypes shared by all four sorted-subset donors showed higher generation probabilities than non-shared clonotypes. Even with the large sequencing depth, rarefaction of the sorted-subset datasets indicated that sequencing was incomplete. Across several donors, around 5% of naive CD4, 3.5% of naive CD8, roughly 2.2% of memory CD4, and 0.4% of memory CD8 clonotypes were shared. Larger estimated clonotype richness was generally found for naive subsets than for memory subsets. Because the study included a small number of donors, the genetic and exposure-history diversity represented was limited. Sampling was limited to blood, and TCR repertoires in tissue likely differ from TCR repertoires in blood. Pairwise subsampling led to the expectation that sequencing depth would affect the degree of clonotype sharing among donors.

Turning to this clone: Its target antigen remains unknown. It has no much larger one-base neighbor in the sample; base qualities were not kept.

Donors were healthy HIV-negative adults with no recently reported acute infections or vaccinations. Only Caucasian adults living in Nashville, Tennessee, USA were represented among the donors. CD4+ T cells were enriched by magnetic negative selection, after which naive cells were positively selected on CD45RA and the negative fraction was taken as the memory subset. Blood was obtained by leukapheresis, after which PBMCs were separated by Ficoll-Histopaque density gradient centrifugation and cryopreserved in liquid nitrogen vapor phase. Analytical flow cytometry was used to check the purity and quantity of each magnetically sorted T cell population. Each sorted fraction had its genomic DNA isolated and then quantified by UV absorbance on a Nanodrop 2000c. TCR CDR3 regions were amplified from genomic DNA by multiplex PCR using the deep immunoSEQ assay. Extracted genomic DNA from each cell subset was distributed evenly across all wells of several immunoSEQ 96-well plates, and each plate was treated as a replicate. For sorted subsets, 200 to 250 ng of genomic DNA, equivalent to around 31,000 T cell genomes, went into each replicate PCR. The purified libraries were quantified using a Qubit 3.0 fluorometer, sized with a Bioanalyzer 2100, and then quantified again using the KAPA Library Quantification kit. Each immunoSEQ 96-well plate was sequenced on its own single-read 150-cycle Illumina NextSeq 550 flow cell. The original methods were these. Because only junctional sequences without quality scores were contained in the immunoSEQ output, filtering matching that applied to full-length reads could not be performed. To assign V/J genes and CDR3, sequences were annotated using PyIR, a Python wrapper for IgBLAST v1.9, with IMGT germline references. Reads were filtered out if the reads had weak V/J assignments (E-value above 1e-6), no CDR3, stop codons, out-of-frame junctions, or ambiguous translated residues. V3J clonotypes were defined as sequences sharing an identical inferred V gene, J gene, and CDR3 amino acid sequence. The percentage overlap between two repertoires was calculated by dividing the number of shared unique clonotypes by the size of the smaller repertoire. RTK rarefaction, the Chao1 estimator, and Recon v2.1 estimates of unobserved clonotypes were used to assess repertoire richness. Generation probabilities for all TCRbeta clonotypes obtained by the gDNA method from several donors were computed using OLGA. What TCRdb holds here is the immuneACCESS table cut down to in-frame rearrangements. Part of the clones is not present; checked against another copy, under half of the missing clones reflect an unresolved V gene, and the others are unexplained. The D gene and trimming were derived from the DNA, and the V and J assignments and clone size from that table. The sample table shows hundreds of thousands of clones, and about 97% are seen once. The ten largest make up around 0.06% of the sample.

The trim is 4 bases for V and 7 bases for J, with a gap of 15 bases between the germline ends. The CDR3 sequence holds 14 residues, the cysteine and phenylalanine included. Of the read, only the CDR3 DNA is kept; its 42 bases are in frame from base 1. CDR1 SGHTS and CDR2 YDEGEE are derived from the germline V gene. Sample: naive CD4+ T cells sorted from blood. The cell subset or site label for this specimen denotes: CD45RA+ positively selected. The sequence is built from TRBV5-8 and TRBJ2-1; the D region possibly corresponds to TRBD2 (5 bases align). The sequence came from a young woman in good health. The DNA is TGTGCCAGCAGCCCTCGGGAAAATCTGAATGAGCAGTTCTTC. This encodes CASSPRENLNEQFF.